The following is a TCR beta chain sequence with its context. Its antigen remains unknown. Barcoded TCR alpha and TCR beta cDNA libraries with UMIs came from 5'RACE using constant-segment primers. TCRdb used MiXCR to reprocess the 5' RACE reads, holding one entry per CDR3 protein. The sample contains around 430,000 distinct CDR3 sequences, roughly 15% of which appear only once. The sample is drawn from a study of T-cell memory formation after mild COVID-19. Findings and caveats of the study: SARS-CoV-2 specificity of second-wave clones peaking day 37 was unconfirmed. Memory from before infection featured some responding clones, which suggests cross-reactive memory joined.

This clonotype was obtained from a man aged 18 to 30 who had mild COVID-19 (a few samples of this study predate the infection). Cell type and time point are not known. Sequenced: PBMCs or a T cell subset sorted from them (not recorded which).

CDR3 residues: CASSYDSSGANVLTF. In DNA form, the CDR3 reads TGTGCCAGCAGTTATGACAGCTCTGGGGCCAACGTCCTGACTTTC. This rearrangement joins TRBV6-5 to TRBJ2-6, with D possibly TRBD1 on 5 matching bases. V was cut by 3 bases and J by 0 bases, with 6 bases left in between. CDR1 MNHEY and CDR2 SVGAGI come from the germline V gene. The CDR3 is 15 residues long.